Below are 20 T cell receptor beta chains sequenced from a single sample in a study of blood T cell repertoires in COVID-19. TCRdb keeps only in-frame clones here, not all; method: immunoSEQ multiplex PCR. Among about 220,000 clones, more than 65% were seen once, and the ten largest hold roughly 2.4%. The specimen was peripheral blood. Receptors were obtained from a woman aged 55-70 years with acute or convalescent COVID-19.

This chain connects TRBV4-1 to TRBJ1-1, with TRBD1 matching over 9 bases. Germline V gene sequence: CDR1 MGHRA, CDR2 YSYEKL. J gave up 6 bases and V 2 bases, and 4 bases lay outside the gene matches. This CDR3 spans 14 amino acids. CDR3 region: CASSQFTGGPEAFF. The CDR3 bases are TGCGCCAGCAGCCAATTCACAGGGGGCCCTGAAGCTTTCTTT.

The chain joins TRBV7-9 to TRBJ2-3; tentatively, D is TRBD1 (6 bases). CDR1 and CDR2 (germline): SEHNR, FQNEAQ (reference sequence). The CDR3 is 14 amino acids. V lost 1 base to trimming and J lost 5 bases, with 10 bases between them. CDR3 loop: CASSLDRVKDTQYF. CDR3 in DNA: TGTGCCAGCAGCTTAGACAGGGTAAAAGATACGCAGTATTTT.

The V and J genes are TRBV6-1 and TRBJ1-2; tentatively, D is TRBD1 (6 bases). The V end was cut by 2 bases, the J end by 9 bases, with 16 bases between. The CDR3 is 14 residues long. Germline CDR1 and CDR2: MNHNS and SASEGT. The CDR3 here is CASSERGGAGSYTF. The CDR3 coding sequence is TGTGCCAGCAGTGAAAGGGGGGGCGCGGGGAGCTACACCTTC.

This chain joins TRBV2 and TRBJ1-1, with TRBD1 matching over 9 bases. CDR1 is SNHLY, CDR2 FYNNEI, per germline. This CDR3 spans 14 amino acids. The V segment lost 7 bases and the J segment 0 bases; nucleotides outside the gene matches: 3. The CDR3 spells CASKRTGVNTEAFF. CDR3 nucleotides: TGTGCCAGCAAACGGACAGGGGTGAACACTGAAGCTTTCTTT.

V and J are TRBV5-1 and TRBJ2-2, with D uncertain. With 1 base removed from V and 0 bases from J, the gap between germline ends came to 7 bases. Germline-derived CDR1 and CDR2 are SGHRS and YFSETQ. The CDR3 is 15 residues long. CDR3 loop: CASSLTTSNTGELFF. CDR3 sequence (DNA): TGCGCCAGCAGCTTGACTACATCGAACACCGGGGAGCTGTTTTTT.

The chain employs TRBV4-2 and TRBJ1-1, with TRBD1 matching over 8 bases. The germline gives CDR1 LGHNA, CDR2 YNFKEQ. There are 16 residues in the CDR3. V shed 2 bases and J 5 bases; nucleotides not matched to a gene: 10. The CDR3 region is CASSQPTGQALTEAFF. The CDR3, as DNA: TGTGCCAGCAGCCAACCCACGGGACAGGCATTGACTGAAGCTTTCTTT.

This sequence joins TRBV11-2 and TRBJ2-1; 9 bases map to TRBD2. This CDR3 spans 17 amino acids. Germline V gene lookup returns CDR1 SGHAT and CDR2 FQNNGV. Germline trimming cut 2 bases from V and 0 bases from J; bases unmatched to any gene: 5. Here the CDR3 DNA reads TGTGCCAGCAGCTTAACGAGCGGGGGGAGCTCCTACAATGAGCAGTTCTTC. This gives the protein CASSLTSGGSSYNEQFF.

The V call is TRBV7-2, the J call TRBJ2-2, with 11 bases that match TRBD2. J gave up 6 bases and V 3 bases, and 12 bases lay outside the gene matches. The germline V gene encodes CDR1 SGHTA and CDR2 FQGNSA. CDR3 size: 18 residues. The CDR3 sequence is CASSFSGGASIVPGELFF. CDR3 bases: TGTGCCAGCAGCTTTAGCGGGGGGGCCAGTATAGTCCCCGGGGAGCTGTTTTTT.

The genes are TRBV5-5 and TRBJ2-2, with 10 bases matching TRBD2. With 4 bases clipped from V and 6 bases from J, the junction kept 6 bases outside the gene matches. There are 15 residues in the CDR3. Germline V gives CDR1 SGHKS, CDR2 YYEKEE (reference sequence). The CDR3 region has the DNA TGTGCCAGCAGCGGTACTAGCGGGGTCTCCGGGGAGCTGTTTTTT. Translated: CASSGTSGVSGELFF.

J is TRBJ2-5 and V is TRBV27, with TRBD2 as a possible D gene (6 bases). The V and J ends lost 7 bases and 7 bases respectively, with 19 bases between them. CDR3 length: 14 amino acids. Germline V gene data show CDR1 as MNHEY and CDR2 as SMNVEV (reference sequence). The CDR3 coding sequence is TGTGCCAGCATCCCCCGGGACGGGAGTGGGACCCAGTACTTC. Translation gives CASIPRDGSGTQYF.

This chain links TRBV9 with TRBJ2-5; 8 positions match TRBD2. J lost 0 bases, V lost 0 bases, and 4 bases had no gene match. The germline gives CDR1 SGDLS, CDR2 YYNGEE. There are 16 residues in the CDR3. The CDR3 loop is CASSVGGGPYQETQYF. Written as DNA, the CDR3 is TGTGCCAGCAGCGTAGGCGGGGGGCCGTACCAAGAGACCCAGTACTTC.

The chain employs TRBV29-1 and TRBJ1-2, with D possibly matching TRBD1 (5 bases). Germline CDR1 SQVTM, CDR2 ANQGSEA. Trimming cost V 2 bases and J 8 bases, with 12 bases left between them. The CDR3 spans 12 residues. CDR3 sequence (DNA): TGCAGCGTTGAACCCACGACAGTGGGCTACACCTTC. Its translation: CSVEPTTVGYTF.

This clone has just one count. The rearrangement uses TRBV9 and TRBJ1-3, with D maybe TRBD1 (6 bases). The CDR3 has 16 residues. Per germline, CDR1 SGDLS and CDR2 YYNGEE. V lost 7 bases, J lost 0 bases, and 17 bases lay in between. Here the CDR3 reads CASGQRQEYSGNTIYF. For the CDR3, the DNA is TGTGCCAGCGGACAAAGACAGGAATACTCTGGAAACACCATATATTTT.

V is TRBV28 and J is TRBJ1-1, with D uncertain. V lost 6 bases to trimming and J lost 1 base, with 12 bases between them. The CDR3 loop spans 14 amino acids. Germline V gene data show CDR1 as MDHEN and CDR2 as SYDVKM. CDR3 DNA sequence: TGTGCCAGCAGCCCACGTCCCGGGAACACTGAAGCTTTCTTT. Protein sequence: CASSPRPGNTEAFF.

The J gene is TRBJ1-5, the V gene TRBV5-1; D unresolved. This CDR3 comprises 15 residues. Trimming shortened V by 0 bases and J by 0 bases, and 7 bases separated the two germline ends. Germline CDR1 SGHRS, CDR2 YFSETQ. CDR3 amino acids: CASSLEGDSNQPQHF. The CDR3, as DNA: TGCGCCAGCAGCTTGGAAGGAGATAGCAATCAGCCCCAGCATTTT.

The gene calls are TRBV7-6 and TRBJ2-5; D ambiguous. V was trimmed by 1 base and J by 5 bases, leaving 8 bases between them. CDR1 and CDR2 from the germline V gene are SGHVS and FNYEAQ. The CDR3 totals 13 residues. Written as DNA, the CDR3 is TGTGCCAGCAGCTTAGGGAGTTTCGAGACCCAGTACTTC. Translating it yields CASSLGSFETQYF.

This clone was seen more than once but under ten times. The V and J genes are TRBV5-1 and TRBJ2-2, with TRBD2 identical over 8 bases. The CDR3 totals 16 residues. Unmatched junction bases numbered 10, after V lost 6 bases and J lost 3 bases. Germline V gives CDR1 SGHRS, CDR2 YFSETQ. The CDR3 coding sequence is TGCGCCAGCACCCCCCGGGCGGGGGGTTACACCGGGGAGCTGTTTTTT. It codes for CASTPRAGGYTGELFF. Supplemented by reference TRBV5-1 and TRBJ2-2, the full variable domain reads KAGVTQTPRYLIKTRGQQVTLSCSPISGHRSVSWYQQTPGQGLQFLFEYFSETQRNKGNFPGRFSGRQFSNSRSEMNVSTLELGDSALYLCASTPRAGGYTGELFFGEGSRLTVL.

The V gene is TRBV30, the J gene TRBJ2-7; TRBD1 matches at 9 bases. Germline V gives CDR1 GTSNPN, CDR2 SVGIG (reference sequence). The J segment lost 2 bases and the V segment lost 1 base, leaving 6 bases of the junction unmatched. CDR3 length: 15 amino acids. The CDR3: CAWSAGQGPPYEQYF. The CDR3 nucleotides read TGTGCCTGGAGTGCGGGACAGGGTCCTCCCTACGAGCAGTACTTC. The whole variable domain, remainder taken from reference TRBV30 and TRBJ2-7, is SQTIHQWPATLVQPVGSPLSLECTVEGTSNPNLYWYRQAAGRGLQLLFYSVGIGQISSEVPQNLSASRPQDRQFILSSKKLLLSDSGFYLCAWSAGQGPPYEQYFGPGTRLTVT.

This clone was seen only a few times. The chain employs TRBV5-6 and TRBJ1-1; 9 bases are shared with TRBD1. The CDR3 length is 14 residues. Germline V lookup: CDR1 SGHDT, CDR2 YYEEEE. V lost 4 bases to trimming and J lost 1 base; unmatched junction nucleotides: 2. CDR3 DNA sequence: TGTGCCAGCAGCCGGGGACAGGGGAACACTGAAGCTTTCTTT. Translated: CASSRGQGNTEAFF.

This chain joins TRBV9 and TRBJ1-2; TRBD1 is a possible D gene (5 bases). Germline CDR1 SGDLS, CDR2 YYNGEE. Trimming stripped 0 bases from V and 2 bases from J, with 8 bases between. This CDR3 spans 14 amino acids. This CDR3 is CASSVAPGNYGYTF. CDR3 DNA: TGTGCCAGCAGCGTAGCCCCAGGGAACTATGGCTACACCTTC.